The 30 T cell receptor beta chains listed next were all sequenced from one sample in a study of blood T cell repertoires in COVID-19. The repertoire was sequenced with immunoSEQ multiplex PCR; TCRdb's copy has only in-frame clones and lacks some. The sample contains approximately 20,000 clones, more than 75% of which appear only once. The sequencing sample was made of peripheral blood. The receptors stem from a man between 50 and 59 years old with active COVID-19.

This clone occurred a few times. V is TRBV19 and J is TRBJ1-5, with 7 bases identical to TRBD1. The V and J ends lost 8 bases and 2 bases, in that order; junction bases with no gene match: 0. The CDR3 spans 12 residues. The germline CDR1 and CDR2 sequences are LNHDA and SQIVND (reference sequence). CDR3 residues: CASGQGNQPQHF. DNA for the CDR3: TGTGCCAGTGGACAGGGCAATCAGCCCCAGCATTTT.

The chain combines TRBV24-1 with TRBJ2-2; 9 nucleotides agree with TRBD1. Germline values: CDR1 KGHDR, CDR2 SFDVKD. Trimming at V came to 7 bases and at J to 2 bases, leaving 4 bases not matched to a gene. CDR3 size: 15 residues. CDR3 sequence reads: CATSPTGGNTGELFF. The CDR3 nucleotides read TGTGCCACCAGCCCGACAGGGGGTAACACCGGGGAGCTGTTTTTT.

The V and J genes are TRBV3-1 (or the pseudogene TRBV3-2) and TRBJ2-7, with a possible D match to TRBD2 (5 bases). Trimming stripped 2 bases from V and 7 bases from J, with 15 bases between. Germline loops: CDR1 LGHDT, CDR2 YNNKEL (reference sequence). The CDR3 length is 14 residues. The CDR3 reads CASSQKKDSVEQYF. CDR3 nucleotides: TGTGCCAGCAGCCAAAAGAAGGACTCGGTGGAGCAGTACTTC.

The gene calls are TRBV19 and TRBJ2-1; 7 bases agree with TRBD2. The CDR3 totals 16 residues. The germline CDR1 and CDR2 sequences are LNHDA and SQIVND (reference sequence). V lost 3 bases to trimming and J lost 7 bases; unmatched junction nucleotides: 12. CDR3 bases: TGTGCCAGTAGTATTCGGGACTACCAGAACGGGAATGAGCAGTTCTTC. It translates to CASSIRDYQNGNEQFF.

The V gene is TRBV5-1, the J gene TRBJ2-1; tentative D call: TRBD2 (5 bases). Per the germline V gene, CDR1 is SGHRS and CDR2 is YFSETQ. Trimming removed 6 bases from V and 0 bases from J, with 13 bases in between. The CDR3 loop spans 15 amino acids. The CDR3 nucleotides are TGCGCCAGCACCCTCCGGGGAGTCTCCTACAATGAGCAGTTCTTC. Protein product: CASTLRGVSYNEQFF.

The chain has TRBV6-1 and TRBJ1-3, with D unclear. V was pared by 2 bases and J by 5 bases, with 10 bases between. Germline V lookup: CDR1 MNHNS, CDR2 SASEGT. The length of the CDR3 is 14 residues. The CDR3 spells CASSESRWRNTIYF. DNA of the CDR3: TGTGCCAGCAGTGAAAGCAGGTGGCGAAACACCATATATTTT.

Written as DNA, the CDR3 is TGTGCCTGGAGTTCCGGACAGGGCACTTCACCCCTCCACTTT. Residues: CAWSSGQGTSPLHF. The V call is TRBV30, the J call TRBJ1-6; 8 bases map to TRBD1. Germline V gene lookup returns CDR1 GTSNPN and CDR2 SVGIG (reference sequence). This CDR3 contains 14 residues. J lost 9 bases, V lost 2 bases, and 6 bases had no gene match. The whole variable domain, remainder taken from reference TRBV30 and TRBJ1-6, is SQTIHQWPATLVQPVGSPLSLECTVEGTSNPNLYWYRQAAGRGLQLLFYSVGIGQISSEVPQNLSASRPQDRQFILSSKKLLLSDSGFYLCAWSSGQGTSPLHFGNGTRLTVT.

This chain connects TRBV12-1 to TRBJ2-1; the tabulated D call, TRBD1, remains unverified against the DNA. TRBV12-1 is deemed a pseudogene. The CDR3 totals 17 residues. This CDR3 reads CASSSRGDRGLINEQFF. The CDR3 bases are TGTGCCAGCAGCTCCCGGGGGGACAGGGGCCTTATCAATGAGCAGTTCTTC.

The genes are TRBV11-2 and TRBJ2-7, with 7 bases matching TRBD1. This CDR3 spans 15 amino acids. V shed 5 bases, J shed 2 bases, and the junction held 9 bases outside the gene matches. CDR1 and CDR2 (germline): SGHAT, FQNNGV. The CDR3: CASSLGTEDPYEQYF. CDR3 coding DNA: TGTGCCAGCAGCCTTGGGACAGAGGATCCCTACGAGCAGTACTTC.

This clone appeared a single time. The gene calls are TRBV5-5 and TRBJ2-5; 9 bases agree with TRBD2. With V trimmed by 0 bases and J by 5 bases, 5 bases remained unmatched. The germline V gene has CDR1 SGHKS and CDR2 YYEKEE (reference sequence). The CDR3 is made up of 15 amino acids. Here the CDR3 DNA reads TGTGCCAGCAGCTTGGAAAGCGGGGGGAATGAGACCCAGTACTTC. It encodes CASSLESGGNETQYF.

This clone was seen only a few times. The rearrangement uses TRBV2 and TRBJ1-4, with a weak D call TRBD1 (6 bases). V lost 6 bases and J lost 5, with 16 bases in between. The CDR3 spans 15 residues. The germline V gene has CDR1 SNHLY and CDR2 FYNNEI. The CDR3 is CASRIIRDKNEKLFF. DNA of the CDR3: TGTGCCAGCAGGATTATCCGGGACAAAAATGAAAAACTGTTTTTT.

The gene calls are TRBV5-1 and TRBJ2-3; D may be TRBD1 (6 bases). CDR1 is SGHRS, CDR2 YFSETQ, per germline. This CDR3 has 14 residues. With 4 bases removed from V and 2 bases from J, the gap between germline ends came to 11 bases. CDR3 coding DNA: TGCGCCAGCAGCACGGACAGTTTCACAGATACGCAGTATTTT. It translates to CASSTDSFTDTQYF.

The J gene is TRBJ2-7, the V gene TRBV5-1, with a possible D match to TRBD2 (6 bases). Germline V lookup: CDR1 SGHRS, CDR2 YFSETQ. V shed 3 bases and J shed 4 bases, with 17 bases lying between them. The CDR3 extends over 15 amino acids. The CDR3 DNA sequence: TGCGCCAGCAGCTCCTTTCCCCGGGGGAGGTACGAGCAGTACTTC. Translation: CASSSFPRGRYEQYF. The full variable domain, with the rest looked up from reference TRBV5-1 and TRBJ2-7, is KAGVTQTPRYLIKTRGQQVTLSCSPISGHRSVSWYQQTPGQGLQFLFEYFSETQRNKGNFPGRFSGRQFSNSRSEMNVSTLELGDSALYLCASSSFPRGRYEQYFGPGTRLTVT.

This chain connects TRBV7-9 to TRBJ1-2, with D uncertain. The ends were cut back, 5 bases at V and 6 bases at J, with 7 bases in the middle. The germline V gene has CDR1 SEHNR and CDR2 FQNEAQ (reference sequence). This CDR3 region has 11 residues. For the CDR3, the DNA is TGTGCCAGCAGCAATAGAGATGGCTACACCTTC. Amino acids: CASSNRDGYTF.

The rearrangement links TRBV2 to TRBJ2-4; possibly TRBD2 for D (6 bases). This CDR3 has 17 residues. V shed 3 bases and J shed 7 bases, with 22 bases lying between them. Germline V gives CDR1 SNHLY, CDR2 FYNNEI. CDR3 loop: CASSDPGEQLFRNIQYF. In nucleotides, the CDR3 is TGTGCCAGCAGTGACCCGGGAGAACAGCTTTTCCGGAACATTCAGTACTTC.

This sequence joins TRBV11-2 and TRBJ2-5; D is unclear. The CDR3 extends over 11 amino acids. Trimming cost V 1 base and J 9 bases, with 6 bases left between them. Per germline, CDR1 SGHAT and CDR2 FQNNGV. This CDR3 is CASSLVRAQYF. DNA for the CDR3: TGTGCCAGCAGCTTAGTTCGAGCCCAGTACTTC.

The CDR3 here is CASSLGRGDTEAFF. CDR3 sequence (DNA): TGTGCCAGCAGTTTAGGCAGGGGGGACACTGAAGCTTTCTTT. The chain combines TRBV27 with TRBJ1-1, with TRBD1 matching over 7 bases. CDR1 is MNHEY and CDR2 is SMNVEV in the germline V gene (reference sequence). This CDR3 region has 14 residues. After removal of 2 bases from V and 3 bases from J, the junction contained 3 bases not matched to a gene.

The chain couples TRBV5-1 to TRBJ1-1, with TRBD1 matching 7 bases. The length of the CDR3 is 15 residues. Germline V gene data show CDR1 as SGHRS and CDR2 as YFSETQ. V was clipped by 0 bases and J by 1 base; unmatched bases: 3. CDR3 DNA: TGCGCCAGCAGCTTGGGGGCAGGGGGGAACACTGAAGCTTTCTTT. This sequence encodes CASSLGAGGNTEAFF. The whole variable domain, filled in from reference TRBV5-1 and TRBJ1-1, reads KAGVTQTPRYLIKTRGQQVTLSCSPISGHRSVSWYQQTPGQGLQFLFEYFSETQRNKGNFPGRFSGRQFSNSRSEMNVSTLELGDSALYLCASSLGAGGNTEAFFGQGTRLTVV.

CDR3 sequence reads: CASSPSVRVRSEKLFF. In nucleotides, the CDR3 is TGTGCCAGCAGCCCGTCCGTGCGGGTGAGGAGTGAAAAACTGTTTTTT. The rearrangement joins TRBV5-8 to TRBJ1-4; no clear D gene. The germline V gene has CDR1 SGHTS and CDR2 YDEGEE. The CDR3 spans 16 residues. The ends were cut back, 4 bases at V and 7 bases at J, with 20 bases in the middle.

The rearrangement links TRBV7-3 to TRBJ2-3; the match to TRBD2 covers 8 bases. V was clipped by 6 bases and J by 4 bases; unmatched bases: 9. Germline CDR1 is SGHTA and CDR2 is FQGTGA. The CDR3 has 15 residues. The CDR3 sequence is CASSRTGGPADTQYF. CDR3 sequence (DNA): TGTGCCAGCAGTCGTACGGGGGGGCCGGCAGATACGCAGTATTTT. The variable domain in full, completed from reference TRBV7-3 and TRBJ2-3, reads GAGVSQTPSNKVTEKGKYVELRCDPISGHTALYWYRQSLGQGPEFLIYFQGTGAADDSGLPNDRFFAVRPEGSVSTLKIQRTERGDSAVYLCASSRTGGPADTQYFGPGTRLTVL.

This chain joins TRBV18 and TRBJ2-1, with 10 bases aligning to TRBD1. Trimming removed 4 bases from V and 6 bases from J; junction bases left unmatched: 0. This CDR3 is 13 amino acids long. CDR1 is KGHSH and CDR2 is LQKENI in the germline V gene. In DNA form, the CDR3 reads TGTGCCAGCTCACGGACAGGGGGCAATGAGCAGTTCTTC. Protein product: CASSRTGGNEQFF.

The rearrangement joins TRBV2 to TRBJ2-7; 8 positions agree with TRBD1. The trim removed 7 bases at V and 6 bases at J, leaving 5 bases unmatched. The V gene's germline CDR1 is SNHLY and CDR2 FYNNEI. This CDR3 spans 12 amino acids. CDR3 sequence: CASTRDRTEQYF. CDR3 in DNA: TGTGCCAGCACCCGGGACAGGACCGAGCAGTACTTC.

The chain employs TRBV7-3 and TRBJ2-3; D remains unclear. V lost 1 base, J lost 5 bases, and 7 bases lay in between. CDR1 is SGHTA and CDR2 is FQGTGA in the germline V gene. The CDR3 sequence is 13 residues long. The CDR3 is CASSLNVRDTQYF. CDR3 DNA sequence: TGTGCCAGCAGCTTAAATGTTAGAGATACGCAGTATTTT.

The chain uses TRBV9 and TRBJ2-5; TRBD2 aligns across 11 bases. Germline trimming cut 3 bases from V and 2 bases from J; bases unmatched to any gene: 9. Germline loops: CDR1 SGDLS, CDR2 YYNGEE. The CDR3 consists of 17 residues. The CDR3 here is CASSAPSTSGIQETQYF. CDR3 nucleotide sequence: TGTGCCAGCAGCGCCCCTTCGACTAGCGGGATTCAAGAGACCCAGTACTTC.

The J gene is TRBJ2-2, the V gene TRBV7-9, with D possibly matching TRBD1 (6 bases). The V end was cut by 4 bases, the J end by 4 bases, with 10 bases between. This CDR3 is 14 amino acids long. The germline CDR1 and CDR2 sequences are SEHNR and FQNEAQ (reference sequence). CDR3 loop: CASSWQGSTGELFF. CDR3 coding DNA: TGTGCCAGCAGCTGGCAGGGGAGCACCGGGGAGCTGTTTTTT. Filled out from reference TRBV7-9 and TRBJ2-2, the complete variable domain reads DTGVSQNPRHKITKRGQNVTFRCDPISEHNRLYWYRQTLGQGPEFLTYFQNEAQLEKSRLLSDRFSAERPKGSFSTLEIQRTEQGDSAMYLCASSWQGSTGELFFGEGSRLTVL.

V gene TRBV19 combines with J gene TRBJ1-2, with D unresolved. The CDR3 is made up of 12 amino acids. From germline, CDR1 is LNHDA and CDR2 SQIVND (reference sequence). The ends were cut back, 1 base at V and 6 bases at J, with 6 bases in the middle. The chain's CDR3 is CASSIGGDGYTF. CDR3 bases: TGTGCCAGTAGTATAGGCGGAGATGGCTACACCTTC. Full variable domain (missing parts from reference TRBV19 and TRBJ1-2): DGGITQSPKYLFRKEGQNVTLSCEQNLNHDAMYWYRQDPGQGLRLIYYSQIVNDFQKGDIAEGYSVSREKKESFPLTVTSAQKNPTAFYLCASSIGGDGYTFGSGTRLTVV.

V usage is TRBV30 and J usage is TRBJ2-5, with D tentatively TRBD1 (6 bases). Between the trimmed V and J ends, which lost 3 bases and 4 bases, there was a span of 21 bases. CDR1 and CDR2 (germline): GTSNPN, SVGIG (reference sequence). This CDR3 region has 16 residues. The CDR3: CAWREYTGRGLETQYF. CDR3 DNA sequence: TGTGCCTGGAGGGAGTATACAGGGAGAGGGCTAGAGACCCAGTACTTC.

The genes are TRBV7-2 and TRBJ1-1; no definite D call. The germline V gene encodes CDR1 SGHTA and CDR2 FQGNSA. The V end was cut by 4 bases, the J end by 5 bases, with 11 bases between. The length of the CDR3 is 13 residues. The CDR3 DNA sequence: TGTGCCAGCAGCTCAGGACGGGGAACTGAAGCTTTCTTT. Its protein product is CASSSGRGTEAFF.

This chain links TRBV11-2 with TRBJ2-7, with 9 nucleotides matching TRBD2. This CDR3 is built from 14 residues. CDR1 SGHAT and CDR2 FQNNGV come from the germline V gene. The ends lost 5 bases at V and 0 bases at J; junction bases unmatched: 2. The CDR3 sequence is CASSPLAGSYEQYF. CDR3 in DNA: TGTGCCAGCAGCCCACTAGCGGGCTCCTACGAGCAGTACTTC.

The J gene is TRBJ2-1, the V gene TRBV6-2 or TRBV6-3; D possibly corresponds to TRBD1 (5 bases). The CDR3 has 13 amino acids. The V gene lost 5 bases and the J gene lost 2 bases, with 7 bases spanning the gap. Germline V lookup: CDR1 MNHEY, CDR2 SVGEGT. In DNA form, the CDR3 reads TGTGCCAGCAGTGCGACAGCCTACAATGAGCAGTTCTTC. Protein sequence: CASSATAYNEQFF.